This T cell receptor (beta chain) was documented in a study of OX40 agonist ivuxolimab in advanced cancers. Study-wide background: Dose-escalation cases comprised hepatocellular carcinoma, melanoma, renal cell or head and neck cancer. Age averaged approximately 60 years (range roughly 23 to 79), and around 78% were male.

Details on this clone: The antigen remains undetermined.

The CDR3 covers 15 residues. Unmatched junction bases numbered 9, after V lost 5 bases and J lost 6 bases. Germline V gives CDR1 LNHDA, CDR2 SQIVND (reference sequence). Assay: immunoSEQ multiplex PCR; the TCRdb copy retains only in-frame clones and omits some. The sample lists roughly 26,000 clones; around nine tenths were seen once. The study, taken as a whole, reports: Dosing at 0.1 to 3.0 mg/kg was accompanied by clonal expansion of CD4+ and CD8+ blood T cells by week 6. On average, CD8+ T cells had more expanded clones than CD4+.

The source is an adult with an advanced solid tumor such as melanoma, head and neck, liver or kidney cancer. V usage is TRBV19 and J usage is TRBJ2-1, with 8 bases lining up with TRBD2. Source: CD4+ or CD8+ T cells sorted from blood, taken in a trial of the OX40 agonist ivuxolimab. The CDR3 loop is CASSYSGIASNEQFF. The CDR3 DNA reads TGTGCCAGTAGTTATAGCGGGATAGCGTCCAATGAGCAGTTCTTC.